Shown below are 18 T cell receptor beta chains from a single sample sequenced in a study of T cell responses to AZD1222 COVID-19 vaccine. TCRdb's table, derived via immunoSEQ multiplex PCR, lists solely in-frame clones and lacks some. The data show approximately 150,000 clones, about 91% seen once. The source material was peripheral blood, sampled on day 0 of AZD1222 vaccination. These receptors were taken from an adult in good health.

The chain has TRBV7-9 and TRBJ1-1; unclear D gene. The CDR3 is made up of 17 amino acids. The germline V and J ends were trimmed by 2 bases and 0 bases, with 16 bases remaining between them. Looked up from germline, CDR1 is SEHNR and CDR2 is FQNEAQ (reference sequence). The CDR3 loop is CASSLKGGGQVNTEAFF. The CDR3 nucleotides read TGTGCCAGCAGCTTAAAAGGTGGCGGGCAGGTGAACACTGAAGCTTTCTTT.

The genes are TRBV9 and TRBJ2-3; 8 nucleotides line up with TRBD2. V lost 0 bases, J lost 4 bases, and 10 bases stayed unmatched. CDR1 and CDR2 (germline): SGDLS, YYNGEE. The CDR3 is 17 amino acids. The CDR3 DNA sequence: TGTGCCAGCAGCGTAGCTAGACTAGCGATCGGTTCAGATACGCAGTATTTT. Its protein product is CASSVARLAIGSDTQYF. The full variable domain, rest sourced from reference TRBV9 and TRBJ2-3, is DSGVTQTPKHLITATGQRVTLRCSPRSGDLSVYWYQQSLDQGLQFLIQYYNGEERAKGNILERFSAQQFPDLHSELNLSSLELGDSALYFCASSVARLAIGSDTQYFGPGTRLTVL.

The table lists this clone with a count of one. Additional DNA sequences in this sample encode the identical CDR3. The chain combines TRBV6-5 with TRBJ2-6; possible D gene TRBD1, 6 bases. Trimming removed 6 bases from V and 4 bases from J, with 7 bases in between. The CDR3 covers 13 residues. Germline-derived CDR1 and CDR2 are MNHEY and SVGAGI. The CDR3 reads CASRGTGANVLTF. The CDR3 DNA sequence: TGTGCCAGCAGGGGGACAGGGGCCAACGTCCTGACTTTC.

V is TRBV7-9 and J is TRBJ2-7; D is uncertain. The V gene lost 5 bases and the J gene lost 7 bases, with 9 bases spanning the gap. Germline CDR1 and CDR2: SEHNR and FQNEAQ (reference sequence). The CDR3 runs to 11 residues. CDR3 protein: CASSDQREQYF. The DNA of the CDR3 is TGTGCCAGCAGCGATCAACGGGAGCAGTACTTC.

The V call is TRBV30, the J call TRBJ2-7, with TRBD1 matching over 9 bases. Germline V CDR1 and CDR2: GTSNPN, SVGIG (reference sequence). This CDR3 has 14 residues. V lost 3 bases, J lost 3 bases, and 6 bases stayed unmatched. In DNA form, the CDR3 reads TGTGCCTGGAGCAGAAGGGGACAGGGCTACGAGCAGTACTTC. The encoded protein is CAWSRRGQGYEQYF.

The chain carries TRBV7-2 and TRBJ2-7; 9 nucleotides align to TRBD1. Per germline, CDR1 SGHTA and CDR2 FQGNSA. V gave up 1 base and J gave up 6 bases; unmatched junction bases: 7. The CDR3 runs to 15 residues. CDR3: CASSLGTGVLGEQYF. The CDR3 DNA is TGTGCCAGCAGCTTAGGGACAGGGGTTCTGGGCGAGCAGTACTTC.

The rearrangement joins TRBV21-1 to TRBJ2-7; the D segment call TRBD2 is taken from the table without a DNA check. TRBV21-1 is an annotated pseudogene. This CDR3 is 10 amino acids long. Here the CDR3 DNA reads TGTGCCAGCTGGTTCTTGCCGGGAGCCTTC. Encoded protein: CASWFLPGAF.

The chain combines TRBV11-2 with TRBJ2-1; 7 bases map to TRBD2. Germline loops: CDR1 SGHAT, CDR2 FQNNGV. The junction had 9 bases not matched to a gene; V was cut back by 3 bases and J by 7 bases. This CDR3 spans 15 amino acids. CDR3 bases: TGTGCCAGCAGCTTCGAGGGAGGGCCGGGTAATGAGCAGTTCTTC. It codes for CASSFEGGPGNEQFF.

This clone was observed a single time. The V gene is TRBV19, the J gene TRBJ2-1, with 12 bases identical to TRBD2. The germline gives CDR1 LNHDA, CDR2 SQIVND (reference sequence). The CDR3 is 15 residues long. V lost 5 bases and J lost 8; bases outside the gene matches: 7. The CDR3 reads CASSPLAGGPDEQFF. The CDR3 DNA reads TGTGCCAGTAGTCCGCTAGCGGGAGGGCCAGATGAGCAGTTCTTC.

The chain carries TRBV28 and TRBJ1-2, with TRBD1 matching 9 bases. The CDR3 contains 13 residues. Unmatched junction bases numbered 5, after V lost 6 bases and J lost 6 bases. Germline V CDR1 and CDR2: MDHEN, SYDVKM. DNA for the CDR3: TGTGCCAGCAGCTTAACAGGGGGCCATGGCTACACCTTC. It codes for CASSLTGGHGYTF.

This clone was seen only a few times. The chain is built from TRBV27 and TRBJ2-1, with 11 positions matching TRBD1. With 5 bases clipped from V and 9 bases from J, the junction kept 12 bases outside the gene matches. The CDR3 length is 16 residues. Germline assignment: CDR1 MNHEY and CDR2 SMNVEV (reference sequence). The CDR3 region has the DNA TGTGCCAGCAGTCCCGGGACAGGGGGGCCTCCACGTGAGCAGTTCTTC. This gives the protein CASSPGTGGPPREQFF.

The sample holds a few counts of this clone. The chain employs TRBV13 and TRBJ2-7; perhaps TRBD1 as D (6 bases). The V and J ends lost 3 bases and 2 bases respectively, with 11 bases between them. The germline gives CDR1 PRHDT, CDR2 FYEKMQ (reference sequence). The CDR3 runs to 14 residues. CDR3: CASSFMDRAYEQYF. Here the CDR3 DNA reads TGTGCCAGCAGCTTTATGGACAGAGCCTACGAGCAGTACTTC.

The chain couples TRBV5-1 to TRBJ1-6; perhaps TRBD1 as D (6 bases). Trimming stripped 4 bases from V and 8 bases from J, with 19 bases between. The CDR3 covers 16 residues. Germline-derived CDR1 and CDR2 are SGHRS and YFSETQ. For the CDR3, the DNA is TGCGCCAGCAGCCTTGGCTTTCAGGGGCTGGATTCACCCCTCCACTTT. It encodes CASSLGFQGLDSPLHF.

This clone showed up just once. V and J are TRBV11-2 and TRBJ2-7; 10 nucleotides align to TRBD2. This CDR3 has 16 residues. The trim removed 6 bases at V and 0 bases at J, leaving 8 bases unmatched. CDR1 SGHAT and CDR2 FQNNGV come from the germline V gene. In nucleotides, the CDR3 is TGTGCCAGCAGTCTCGGGACTAGCGTAAGCTCCTACGAGCAGTACTTC. Amino acid sequence: CASSLGTSVSSYEQYF.

This chain uses TRBV19 with TRBJ2-1; D gene ambiguous. The CDR3 sequence is 12 residues long. The ends were cut back, 0 bases at V and 10 bases at J, with 7 bases in the middle. Germline CDR1 and CDR2: LNHDA and SQIVND (reference sequence). The CDR3 DNA reads as TGTGCCAGTAGTATAGAGGGCGGCGAGCAGTTCTTC. It encodes CASSIEGGEQFF.

The CDR3 sequence is CASSLRREQFF. The DNA of the CDR3 is TGTGCCAGCAGCTTGCGGCGTGAGCAGTTCTTC. The V call is TRBV5-6, the J call TRBJ2-1; no reliable D call. The CDR3 has 11 residues. Trimming stripped 1 base from V and 9 bases from J, with 5 bases between. Germline CDR1 and CDR2: SGHDT and YYEEEE.

The rearrangement joins TRBV5-5 to TRBJ2-7, with unresolved D. Germline V gives CDR1 SGHKS, CDR2 YYEKEE (reference sequence). This CDR3 region has 15 residues. V gave up 0 bases and J gave up 3 bases, with 13 bases separating them. CDR3 DNA: TGTGCCAGCAGCTTGGTCCAGGCTTTCGACTACGAGCAGTACTTC. Residues: CASSLVQAFDYEQYF.

The chain is built from TRBV13 and TRBJ1-3, with D maybe TRBD1 (5 bases). Germline V gene lookup returns CDR1 PRHDT and CDR2 FYEKMQ (reference sequence). V lost 4 bases to trimming and J lost 0 bases, with 16 bases between them. This CDR3 comprises 17 residues. This CDR3 is CASSSRGGRTSGNTIYF. The DNA for the CDR3 is TGTGCCAGCAGCTCCCGGGGGGGGAGGACCTCTGGAAACACCATATATTTT.